This T cell receptor (beta chain) was recovered during a study of cytomegalovirus exposure and HLA in healthy donors. V lost 6 bases, J lost 3 bases, and 12 bases lay in between. Germline loops: CDR1 MDHEN, CDR2 SYDVKM. There are 14 residues in the CDR3. The repertoire was sequenced with immunoSEQ multiplex PCR; TCRdb's copy has only in-frame clones and lacks some. The table lists approximately 260,000 clones, more than 75% of them singletons. Specimen: PBMCs. The V gene is TRBV28, the J gene TRBJ2-1, with D tentatively TRBD2 (6 bases). The TCR sequence derives from a woman under 40 in good health and CMV-seropositive. CDR3 coding DNA: TGTGCCAGCAGCTCCGGGACTCTCTACAATGAGCAGTTCTTC. Its protein product is CASSSGTLYNEQFF.